The TCR beta chain under discussion was sequenced for a study of OX40 agonist ivuxolimab in advanced cancers. The overall study: Patients received ivuxolimab, an agonistic anti-OX40 (CD134) antibody. Partial responses were achieved by three patients, one with hepatocellular carcinoma and two with cutaneous melanoma. Regarding the study as a whole: Nonresponders included some who also had low normalized T-cell clonal expansion.

On this clone itself: Its cognate antigen is unknown.

Sequencing was performed with immunoSEQ multiplex PCR; in TCRdb, only in-frame clones are kept and a portion is missing. The sample yields 50,000 to 70,000 clones, around four fifths seen once. V was clipped by 6 bases and J by 1 base, with 12 bases between them. The CDR3 extends over 14 amino acids. Germline CDR1 reads MNHNS; CDR2 reads SASEGT. The chain recombines TRBV6-1 with TRBJ2-5, with D tentatively TRBD1 (6 bases). The clonotype was recovered from an adult with an advanced solid tumor such as melanoma, head and neck, liver or kidney cancer. The input for sequencing was CD4+ or CD8+ T cells sorted from blood, taken in a trial of the OX40 agonist ivuxolimab. The CDR3, as DNA: TGTGCCAGCAGGGGCAGGGGTGGCCAAGAGACCCAGTACTTC. As protein: CASRGRGGQETQYF.